Sequencing of this TCR beta chain was carried out in a study of OX40 agonist ivuxolimab in advanced cancers. This CDR3 spans 15 amino acids. With 4 bases clipped from V and 4 bases from J, the junction kept 5 bases outside the gene matches. Germline lookup yields CDR1 SGDLS and CDR2 YYNGEE. TCRdb keeps only in-frame clones here, not all; method: immunoSEQ multiplex PCR. The sample yields about 79,000 clones, 80% to 95% seen once. The sequence derives from an adult with an advanced solid tumor such as melanoma, head and neck, liver or kidney cancer. This sequence joins TRBV9 and TRBJ2-3, with TRBD2 matching over 11 bases. The sample in question was CD4+ or CD8+ T cells sorted from blood, obtained in a trial of the OX40 agonist ivuxolimab. CDR3 sequence (DNA): TGTGCCAGCAGCCGTAGCGGGGGGGCGGCAGATACGCAGTATTTT. Its translation: CASSRSGGAADTQYF.